Listed below are T cell receptor beta chains from one sample, sequenced in a study of T cell responses to AZD1222 COVID-19 vaccine. Sequencing was performed with immunoSEQ multiplex PCR; in TCRdb, only in-frame clones are kept and a portion is missing. In the table there are some 120,000 clones, roughly 88% of which are singletons. The sequences come from peripheral blood, collected on day 0 of AZD1222 vaccination. The receptors originated from an adult in good health. Each CDR3 is given with its conserved first and last residue. The D gene is left open where the match is weak. The size entry is marked missing in some rows and otherwise reads once, few, many or a size class.

>TRBV6-2/TRBV6-3|20|TRBJ2-1|TRBD2|NA
TGTGCCAGCAGCCCTTACGGACTAGCGGGAGGCCGCAGCTCCTACAATGAGCAGTTCTTC
CASSPYGLAGGRSSYNEQFF
>TRBV7-2|15|TRBJ1-5|TRBD1|NA
TGTGCCAGCAGCCCGGACAGGTTGACAAGACAGCCCCAGCATTTT
CASSPDRLTRQPQHF
>TRBV27|17|TRBJ2-1|TRBD2|NA
TGTGCCAGCAGTTCAATCCCACTAGCGGCCGGACATAATGAGCAGTTCTTC
CASSSIPLAAGHNEQFF
>TRBV28|13|TRBJ1-3|NA|NA
TGTGCCACCAATTATGACTCTGGAAACACCATATATTTT
CATNYDSGNTIYF
>TRBV19|17|TRBJ2-2|TRBD2|NA
TGTGCCAGTACCCTGAAGGGTTGGGGGAGGGCCTCCGGGGAGCTGTTTTTT
CASTLKGWGRASGELFF
>TRBV6-1|14|TRBJ1-6|NA|NA
TGTGCCAGCAGTGATCGGGGGGATAATCCACCCCTCCACTTT
CASSDRGDNPPLHF
>TRBV2|19|TRBJ1-1|NA|NA
TGTGCCAGCAGCGGGGGGAGGGTGACGCCCTTATACTTGAACACTGAAGCTTTCTTT
CASSGGRVTPLYLNTEAFF
>TRBV24-1|12|TRBJ2-1|NA|once
TGTGCCACCAGGGGGCAGTTACATGAGCAGTTCTTC
CATRGQLHEQFF
>TRBV28|14|TRBJ2-7|TRBD1|few
TGTGCCAGCAGCCCCGGACAGGGTGGGTACGAGCAGTACTTC
CASSPGQGGYEQYF
>TRBV5-5|14|TRBJ2-7|NA|NA
TGTGCCAGCAGCTTGGTTGAGGGTACAGGCGAGCAGTACTTC
CASSLVEGTGEQYF
>TRBV18|14|TRBJ1-5|TRBD1|NA
TGTGCCAGCTCATCGGACAGGGGAAATCAGCCCCAGCATTTT
CASSSDRGNQPQHF
>TRBV7-8|13|TRBJ1-5|TRBD1|once
TGTGCCAGCAGCGTCGACAGGGACCAGCCCCAGCATTTT
CASSVDRDQPQHF
>TRBV19|15|TRBJ2-2|TRBD1|once
TGTGCCAGTAGTACGTGGGACAGGCGCACCGGGGAGCTGTTTTTT
CASSTWDRRTGELFF
>TRBV24-1|20|TRBJ1-4|NA|NA
TGTGCCACCAGTGATCGAGGGTTCGGGGAAGAAGGGACAACTAATGAAAAACTGTTTTTT
CATSDRGFGEEGTTNEKLFF